These 13 T cell receptor beta chains share one sample of origin, sequenced in a study of response to subunit inactivated influenza vaccine. MiXCR, run by TCRdb on the RT-PCR reads, gives a single entry per CDR3 protein. The sample comprises hundreds of thousands of distinct CDR3 sequences, less than 20% of which are singletons, and 11% rests with the top ten. The starting material was PBMCs from blood, obtained 4 to 6 days after vaccination. These receptors were obtained from a man in his forties or fifties who received an inactivated influenza vaccine.

The V and J genes are TRBV6-2 or TRBV6-3 and TRBJ2-1; 10 bases agree with TRBD2. The CDR3 sequence is 16 residues long. With V trimmed by 6 bases and J by 7 bases, 12 bases remained unmatched. Per germline, CDR1 MNHEY and CDR2 SVGEGT. The DNA for the CDR3 is TGTGCCAGCAGCATTTTCACTAGCGGGATTCGAAATGAGCAGTTCTTC. It encodes CASSIFTSGIRNEQFF.

V usage is TRBV6-2 or TRBV6-3 and J usage is TRBJ2-1, with D possibly called TRBD1 or TRBD2 (6 bases each). The CDR3 has 15 residues. V lost 3 bases and J lost 5, with 14 bases in between. Germline CDR1 reads MNHEY; CDR2 reads SVGEGT. CDR3 protein: CASSYLQEGDNEQFF. The CDR3 bases are TGTGCCAGCAGTTATTTACAGGAGGGGGACAATGAGCAGTTCTTC.

Comments on this clonotype: Being one base from a much bigger clone, this may be a read error. The V gene is TRBV29-1, the J gene TRBJ2-7, with 9 positions matching TRBD1. The end of the DNA is better explained by TRBJ2-1, so the J call may be wrong. CDR3 length: 13 residues. Germline-derived CDR1 and CDR2 are SQVTM and ANQGSEA. This CDR3 reads CSVEGTGAYEQFF. CDR3 in DNA: TGCAGCGTTGAAGGGACAGGGGCCTACGAGCAGTTCTTC.

There are a few counts of this clonotype. This chain joins TRBV5-1 and TRBJ2-3, with 13 bases fitting TRBD2. This CDR3 is built from 15 residues. Germline V gene lookup returns CDR1 SGHRS and CDR2 YFSETQ. Unmatched junction bases numbered 7, after V lost 2 bases and J lost 10 bases. CDR3 loop: CASSLAGTSGKAQYF. The CDR3 DNA follows: TGCGCCAGCAGCTTAGCCGGGACTAGCGGGAAGGCGCAGTATTTT.

This clonotype was seen a few times. The chain links TRBV20-1 to TRBJ2-1, with 11 nucleotides matching TRBD2. CDR1 DFQATT and CDR2 SNEGSKA come from the germline V gene (reference sequence). V dropped 6 bases and J dropped 9; count of bases not matched to a gene: 7. The length of the CDR3 is 13 residues. DNA of the CDR3: TGCAGTGCCCCGGGACTAGCGGAACCTGAGCAGTTCTTC. Its protein is CSAPGLAEPEQFF.

The V gene is TRBV4-1, the J gene TRBJ1-5; no clear D gene. V lost 1 base to trimming and J lost 9 bases, with 19 bases between them. Germline loops: CDR1 MGHRA, CDR2 YSYEKL. The CDR3 runs to 16 residues. This CDR3 is CASSQGGGMGDRPQHF. CDR3 DNA sequence: TGCGCCAGCAGCCAAGGAGGTGGGATGGGCGATAGGCCCCAGCATTTT.

The table lists this clonotype with many counts. The junction and the germline gene differ at one end; a read error may be behind it. This chain uses TRBV5-1 with TRBJ2-1; 8 bases agree with TRBD1. The germline V gene encodes CDR1 SGHRS and CDR2 YFSETQ. This CDR3 is built from 15 residues. CDR3 nucleotide sequence: TGTGCCAGCAGTGAAACAGGGGGATCCTACAATGAGCAGTTCTTC. Its translation is CASSETGGSYNEQFF.

The chain combines TRBV29-1 with TRBJ2-1; no clear D gene. The CDR3 has 14 residues. V lost 4 bases to trimming and J lost 0 bases, with 10 bases between them. Germline V CDR1 and CDR2: SQVTM, ANQGSEA. As DNA, the CDR3 is TGCAGCGTTGTACCGTTGTTCTCCTACAATGAGCAGTTCTTC. As protein: CSVVPLFSYNEQFF.

The chain uses TRBV7-8 and TRBJ1-5; the match to TRBD1 covers 7 bases. V gave up 3 bases and J gave up 4 bases; unmatched junction bases: 6. The CDR3 is 15 amino acids. Germline-derived CDR1 and CDR2 are SGHVS and FQNEAQ. Here the CDR3 reads CASSLLQGVNQPQHF. The CDR3 region has the DNA TGTGCCAGCAGCTTGCTCCAGGGGGTGAATCAGCCCCAGCATTTT. Variable domain in full (rest from reference TRBV7-8 and TRBJ1-5): GAGVSQSPRYKVAKRGQDVALRCDPISGHVSLFWYQQALGQGPEFLTYFQNEAQLDKSGLPSDRFFAERPEGSVSTLKIQRTQQEDSAVYLCASSLLQGVNQPQHFGDGTRLSIL.

The chain joins TRBV6-5 to TRBJ2-1; tentatively, D is TRBD1 or TRBD2 (5 bases each). Deletions cut 2 bases from V and 6 bases from J, with 26 bases between. The CDR3 consists of 19 residues. From germline, CDR1 is MNHEY and CDR2 SVGAGI. CDR3 residues: CASSYTPPGSGLVFNEQFF. For the CDR3, the DNA is TGTGCCAGCAGTTACACCCCTCCGGGGTCAGGGCTAGTATTCAATGAGCAGTTCTTC.

This clonotype was picked up one time. V usage is TRBV5-1 and J usage is TRBJ2-1; D is unclear. V lost 3 bases to trimming and J lost 4 bases, with 5 bases between them. This CDR3 comprises 12 residues. Germline CDR1 SGHRS, CDR2 YFSETQ. The CDR3 bases are TGCGCCAGCAGCTCTATATACAATGAGCAGTTCTTC. The encoded protein is CASSSIYNEQFF.

This clonotype came up a few times. The chain uses TRBV20-1 and TRBJ2-3; TRBD1 aligns across 7 bases. V shed 4 bases, J shed 2 bases, and the junction held 6 bases outside the gene matches. This CDR3 comprises 14 residues. Germline V gene lookup returns CDR1 DFQATT and CDR2 SNEGSKA (reference sequence). CDR3 protein: CSAKGQKHTDTQYF. The CDR3 bases are TGCAGTGCTAAGGGACAGAAACACACAGATACGCAGTATTTT.

V is TRBV11-2 and J is TRBJ2-7, with 10 bases that match TRBD1. V was clipped by 4 bases and J by 3 bases; unmatched bases: 3. CDR3 size: 14 residues. Germline values: CDR1 SGHAT, CDR2 FQNNGV. CDR3 sequence reads: CASSWGQGYYEQYF. The CDR3 coding sequence is TGTGCCAGCAGCTGGGGACAGGGGTACTACGAGCAGTACTTC.